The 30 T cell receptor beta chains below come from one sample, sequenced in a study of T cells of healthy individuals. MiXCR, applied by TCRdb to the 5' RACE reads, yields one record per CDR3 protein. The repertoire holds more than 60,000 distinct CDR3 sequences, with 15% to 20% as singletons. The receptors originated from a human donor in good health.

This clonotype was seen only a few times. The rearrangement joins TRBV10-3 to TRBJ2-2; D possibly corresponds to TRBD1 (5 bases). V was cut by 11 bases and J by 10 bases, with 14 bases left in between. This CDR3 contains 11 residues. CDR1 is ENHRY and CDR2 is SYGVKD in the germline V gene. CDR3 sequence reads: CAYGRAEELFF. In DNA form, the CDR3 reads TGTGCCTACGGCAGGGCAGAGGAGCTGTTTTTT.

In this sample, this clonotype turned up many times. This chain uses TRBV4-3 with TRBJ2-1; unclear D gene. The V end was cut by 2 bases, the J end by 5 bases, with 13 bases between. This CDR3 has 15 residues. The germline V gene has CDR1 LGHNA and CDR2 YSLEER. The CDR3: CASSQRVIGNNEQFF. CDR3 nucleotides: TGCGCCAGCAGCCAAAGGGTTATAGGGAACAATGAGCAGTTCTTC.

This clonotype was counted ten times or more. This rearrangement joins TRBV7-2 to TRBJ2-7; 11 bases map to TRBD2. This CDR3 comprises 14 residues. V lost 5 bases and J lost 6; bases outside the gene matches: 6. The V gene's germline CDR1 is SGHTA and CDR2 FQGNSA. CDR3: CASSLRLAGIEQYF. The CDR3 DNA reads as TGTGCCAGCAGCCTCCGACTAGCGGGAATCGAGCAGTACTTC. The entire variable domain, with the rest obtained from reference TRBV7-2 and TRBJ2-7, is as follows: GAGVSQSPSNKVTEKGKDVELRCDPISGHTALYWYRQSLGQGLEFLIYFQGNSAPDKSGLPSDRFSAERTGGSVSTLTIQRTQQEDSAVYLCASSLRLAGIEQYFGPGTRLTVT.

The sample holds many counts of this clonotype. CDR3 coding DNA: TGTGCCAGCAGTTTAACGTTAGCTGCGGGGGCAGGCTACACCTTC. This gives the protein CASSLTLAAGAGYTF. The rearrangement uses TRBV12-3 or TRBV12-4 and TRBJ1-2; D possibly corresponds to TRBD1 (6 bases). Deletions cut 2 bases from V and 8 bases from J, with 18 bases between. The CDR3 totals 15 residues.

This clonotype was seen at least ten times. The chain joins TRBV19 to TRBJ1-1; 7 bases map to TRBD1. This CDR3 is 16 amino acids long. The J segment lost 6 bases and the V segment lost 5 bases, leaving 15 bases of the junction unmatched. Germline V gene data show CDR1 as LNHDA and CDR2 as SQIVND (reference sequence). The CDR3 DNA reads TGTGCCAGTAGTCAACGAGTGGGACAGTTTCTTGCTGAAGCTTTCTTT. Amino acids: CASSQRVGQFLAEAFF.

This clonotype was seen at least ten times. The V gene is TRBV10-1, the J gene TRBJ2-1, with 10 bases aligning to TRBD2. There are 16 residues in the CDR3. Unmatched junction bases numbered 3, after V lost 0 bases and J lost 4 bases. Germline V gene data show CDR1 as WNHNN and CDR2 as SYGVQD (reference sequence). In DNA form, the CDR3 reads TGCGCCAGCAGTGAGTCGGGACTAGCGCCTTACAATGAGCAGTTCTTC. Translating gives CASSESGLAPYNEQFF.

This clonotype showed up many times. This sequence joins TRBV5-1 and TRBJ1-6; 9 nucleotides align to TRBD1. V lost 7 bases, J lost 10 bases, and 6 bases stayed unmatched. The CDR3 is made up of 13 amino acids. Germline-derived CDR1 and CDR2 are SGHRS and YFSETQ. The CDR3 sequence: CASCYGQGSPLHF. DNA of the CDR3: TGCGCCAGCTGTTACGGACAGGGGTCACCCCTCCACTTT. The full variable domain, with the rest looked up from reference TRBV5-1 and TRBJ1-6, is KAGVTQTPRYLIKTRGQQVTLSCSPISGHRSVSWYQQTPGQGLQFLFEYFSETQRNKGNFPGRFSGRQFSNSRSEMNVSTLELGDSALYLCASCYGQGSPLHFGNGTRLTVT.

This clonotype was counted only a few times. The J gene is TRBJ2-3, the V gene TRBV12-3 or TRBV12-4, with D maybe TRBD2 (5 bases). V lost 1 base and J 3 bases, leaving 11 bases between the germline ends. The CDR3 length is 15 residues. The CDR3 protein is CASSLEAGYTDTQYF. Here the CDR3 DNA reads TGTGCCAGCAGTTTAGAGGCGGGTTATACAGATACGCAGTATTTT.

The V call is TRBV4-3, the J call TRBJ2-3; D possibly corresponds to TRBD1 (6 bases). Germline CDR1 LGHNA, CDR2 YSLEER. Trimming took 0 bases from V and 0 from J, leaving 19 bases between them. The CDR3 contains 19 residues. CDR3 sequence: CASSQELGFGQRSTDTQYF. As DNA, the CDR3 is TGCGCCAGCAGCCAAGAATTAGGGTTCGGACAGCGGAGCACAGATACGCAGTATTTT.

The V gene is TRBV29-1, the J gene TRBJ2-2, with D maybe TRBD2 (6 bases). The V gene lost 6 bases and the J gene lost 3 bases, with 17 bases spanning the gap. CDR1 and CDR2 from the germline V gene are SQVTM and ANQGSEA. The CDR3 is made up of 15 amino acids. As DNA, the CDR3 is TGCAGCGTGATACCAAGGGGAGGATACACCGGGGAGCTGTTTTTT. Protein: CSVIPRGGYTGELFF.

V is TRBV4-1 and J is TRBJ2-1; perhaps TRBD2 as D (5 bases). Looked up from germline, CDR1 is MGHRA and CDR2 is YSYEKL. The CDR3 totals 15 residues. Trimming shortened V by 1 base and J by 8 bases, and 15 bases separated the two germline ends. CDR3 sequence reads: CASSQVSVAGDEQFF. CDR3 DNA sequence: TGCGCCAGCAGCCAAGTTTCAGTGGCCGGGGATGAGCAGTTCTTC.

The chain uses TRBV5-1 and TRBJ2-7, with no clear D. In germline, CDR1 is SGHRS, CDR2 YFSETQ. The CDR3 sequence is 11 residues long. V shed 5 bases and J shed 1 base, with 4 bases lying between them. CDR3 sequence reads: CASRESYEQYF. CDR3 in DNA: TGCGCCAGCAGGGAATCCTACGAGCAGTACTTC.

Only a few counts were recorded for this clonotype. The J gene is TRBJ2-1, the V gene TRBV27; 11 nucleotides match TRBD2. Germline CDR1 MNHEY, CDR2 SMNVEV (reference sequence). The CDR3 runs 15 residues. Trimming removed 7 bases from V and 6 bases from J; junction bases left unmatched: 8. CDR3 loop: CASTFSGRVFNEQFF. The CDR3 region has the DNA TGTGCCAGCACATTTAGCGGGAGGGTATTCAATGAGCAGTTCTTC.

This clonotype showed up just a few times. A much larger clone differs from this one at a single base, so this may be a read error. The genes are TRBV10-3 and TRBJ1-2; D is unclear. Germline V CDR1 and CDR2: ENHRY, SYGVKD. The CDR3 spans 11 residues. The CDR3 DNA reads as TGTGCCATCAGTGAGGACGACTGGTACAACTTC. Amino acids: CAISEDDWYNF.

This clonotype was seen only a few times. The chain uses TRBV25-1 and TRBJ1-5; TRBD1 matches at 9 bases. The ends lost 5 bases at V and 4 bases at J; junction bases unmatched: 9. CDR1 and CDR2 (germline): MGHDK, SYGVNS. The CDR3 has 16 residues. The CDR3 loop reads CASSPRTGAFNQPQHF. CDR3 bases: TGTGCCAGCAGTCCACGGACAGGGGCTTTTAATCAGCCCCAGCATTTT.

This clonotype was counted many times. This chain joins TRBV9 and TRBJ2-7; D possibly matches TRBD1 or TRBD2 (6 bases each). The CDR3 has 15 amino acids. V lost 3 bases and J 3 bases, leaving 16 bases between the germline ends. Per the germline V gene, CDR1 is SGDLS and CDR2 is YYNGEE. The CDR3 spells CASSAGASRSYEQYF. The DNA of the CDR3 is TGTGCCAGCAGCGCGGGGGCCAGTAGGAGCTACGAGCAGTACTTC.

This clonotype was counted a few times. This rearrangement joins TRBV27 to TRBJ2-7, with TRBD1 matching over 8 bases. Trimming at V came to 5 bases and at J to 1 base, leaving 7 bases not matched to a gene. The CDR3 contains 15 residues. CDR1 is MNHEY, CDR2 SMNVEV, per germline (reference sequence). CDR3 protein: CASSPTGDPSYEQYF. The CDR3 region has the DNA TGTGCCAGCAGTCCGACAGGGGACCCTTCCTACGAGCAGTACTTC.

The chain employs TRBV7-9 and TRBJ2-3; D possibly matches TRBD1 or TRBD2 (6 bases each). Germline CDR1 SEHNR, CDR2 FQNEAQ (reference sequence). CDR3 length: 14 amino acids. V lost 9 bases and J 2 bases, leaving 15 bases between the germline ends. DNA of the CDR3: TGTGCCAGTGGCGGGACATGGGACACAGATACGCAGTATTTT. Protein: CASGGTWDTDTQYF.

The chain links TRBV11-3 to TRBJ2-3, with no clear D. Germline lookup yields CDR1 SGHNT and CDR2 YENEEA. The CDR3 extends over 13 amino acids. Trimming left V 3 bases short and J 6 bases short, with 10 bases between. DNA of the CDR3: TGTGCCAGCAGCTTGGGAATAGGTGATACGCAGTATTTT. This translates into CASSLGIGDTQYF.

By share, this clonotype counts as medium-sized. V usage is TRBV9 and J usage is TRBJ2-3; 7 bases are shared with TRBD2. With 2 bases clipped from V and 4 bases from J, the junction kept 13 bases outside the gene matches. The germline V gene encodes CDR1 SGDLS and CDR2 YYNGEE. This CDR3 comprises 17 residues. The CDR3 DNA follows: TGTGCCAGCAGCGTGTTAGGAGCGGCTAGCGGTGCAGATACGCAGTATTTT. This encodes CASSVLGAASGADTQYF. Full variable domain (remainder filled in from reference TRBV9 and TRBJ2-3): DSGVTQTPKHLITATGQRVTLRCSPRSGDLSVYWYQQSLDQGLQFLIQYYNGEERAKGNILERFSAQQFPDLHSELNLSSLELGDSALYFCASSVLGAASGADTQYFGPGTRLTVL.

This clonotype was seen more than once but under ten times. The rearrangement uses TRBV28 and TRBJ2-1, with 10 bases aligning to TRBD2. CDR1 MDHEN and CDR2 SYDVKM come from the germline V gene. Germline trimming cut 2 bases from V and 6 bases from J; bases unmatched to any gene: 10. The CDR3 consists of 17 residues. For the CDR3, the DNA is TGTGCCAGCAGTTTAAAAGTCGGACTAGCGGCATTCAATGAGCAGTTCTTC. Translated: CASSLKVGLAAFNEQFF.

CDR3 coding DNA: TGTGCCAGCAGCCCGAGCGAGGAGACCCAGTACTTC. This translates into CASSPSEETQYF. V and J are TRBV11-2 and TRBJ2-5; D unresolved. The germline V gene encodes CDR1 SGHAT and CDR2 FQNNGV. V lost 5 bases and J lost 5, with 9 bases in between. The CDR3 loop spans 12 amino acids.

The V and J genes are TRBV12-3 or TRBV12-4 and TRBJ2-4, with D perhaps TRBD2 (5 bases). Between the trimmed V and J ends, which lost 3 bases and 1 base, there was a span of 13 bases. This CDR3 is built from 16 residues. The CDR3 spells CASSFWRFRAKNIQYF. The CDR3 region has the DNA TGTGCCAGCAGTTTTTGGAGGTTTCGGGCCAAAAACATTCAGTACTTC.

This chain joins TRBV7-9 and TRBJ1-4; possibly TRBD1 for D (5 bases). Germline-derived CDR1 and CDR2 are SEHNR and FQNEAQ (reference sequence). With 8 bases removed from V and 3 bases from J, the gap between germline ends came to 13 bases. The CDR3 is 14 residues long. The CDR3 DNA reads TGTGCCAGCCTAAACCAGGGTGCTAATGAAAAACTGTTTTTT. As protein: CASLNQGANEKLFF.

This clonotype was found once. CDR3 in DNA: TGTGCCAGCAGAGAGGGACAGCTTACTCTCTCGGGAAACACCATATATTTT. This codes for CASREGQLTLSGNTIYF. This chain links TRBV12-3 or TRBV12-4 with TRBJ1-3; TRBD1 agrees at 7 bases. V was pared by 6 bases and J by 4 bases, with 15 bases of the junction left unmatched. The CDR3 runs 17 residues.

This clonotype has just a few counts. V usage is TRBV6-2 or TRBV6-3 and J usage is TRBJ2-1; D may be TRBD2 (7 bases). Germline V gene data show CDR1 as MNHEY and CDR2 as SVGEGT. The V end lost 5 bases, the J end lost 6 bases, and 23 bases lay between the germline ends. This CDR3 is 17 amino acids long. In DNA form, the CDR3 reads TGTGCCAGCAGTCCTGGGGGGGCCGGGATCCGGCTCAATGAGCAGTTCTTC. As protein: CASSPGGAGIRLNEQFF.

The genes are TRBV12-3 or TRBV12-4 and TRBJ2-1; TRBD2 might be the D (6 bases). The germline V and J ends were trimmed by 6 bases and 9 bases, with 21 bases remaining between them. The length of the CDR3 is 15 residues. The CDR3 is CASRSEAGKYGEQFF. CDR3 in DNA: TGTGCCAGCAGGAGCGAGGCGGGAAAGTACGGTGAGCAGTTCTTC.

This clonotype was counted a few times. The CDR3 DNA is TGTGCCAGCAGTATCCTGGCGGGGGTCCCCTACGAGCAGTACTTC. Protein: CASSILAGVPYEQYF. The V call is TRBV28, the J call TRBJ2-7; 7 nucleotides agree with TRBD2. The CDR3 is 15 residues long. Germline lookup yields CDR1 MDHEN and CDR2 SYDVKM. The ends lost 5 bases at V and 2 bases at J; junction bases unmatched: 9.

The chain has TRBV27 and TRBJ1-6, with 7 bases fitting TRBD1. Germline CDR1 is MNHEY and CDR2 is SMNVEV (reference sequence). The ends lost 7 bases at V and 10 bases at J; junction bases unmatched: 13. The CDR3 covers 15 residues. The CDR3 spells CASTTDRAGRSPLHF. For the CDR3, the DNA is TGTGCCAGCACCACCGACAGGGCGGGTCGGTCACCCCTCCACTTT.

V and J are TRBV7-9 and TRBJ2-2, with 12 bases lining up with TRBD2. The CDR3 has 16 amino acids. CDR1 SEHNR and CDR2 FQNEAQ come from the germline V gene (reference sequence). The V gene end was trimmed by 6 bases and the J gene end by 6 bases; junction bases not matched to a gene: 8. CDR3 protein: CASRTTSGRLAGELFF. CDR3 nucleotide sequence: TGTGCCAGCAGGACGACTAGCGGGAGATTGGCCGGGGAGCTGTTTTTT.